The 3 T cell receptor beta chains below were found in one sample sequenced in a study of T-cell reconstitution after alpha-beta-depleted transplantation in children. Unique molecular identifiers featured in how the TCRbeta library was prepared. Each CDR3 protein is one row after TCRdb ran MiXCR on the PCR reads. The table has approximately 1,000,000 distinct CDR3 sequences, roughly 29% seen once. Sample: PBMCs, mostly from graft donor cells, taken 360 days after TCRalphabeta/CD19-depleted stem cell transplant. The receptor set was obtained from a boy in the first two years of life who had a stem cell transplant for SCID, so the T cells may come from the graft donor.

This clonotype has just a few counts. The chain has TRBV2 and TRBJ2-1; weak D call: TRBD1 (7 bases). V was clipped by 9 bases and J by 2 bases, with 14 bases between them. The germline gives CDR1 SNHLY, CDR2 FYNNEI. The CDR3 contains 14 residues. In DNA form, the CDR3 reads TGTGCCAGGCAGGGGGGAAAGGCCTACAATGAGCAGTTCTTC. This gives the protein CARQGGKAYNEQFF. Variable domain in full (rest from reference TRBV2 and TRBJ2-1): EPEVTQTPSHQVTQMGQEVILRCVPISNHLYFYWYRQILGQKVEFLVSFYNNEISEKSEIFDDQFSVERPDGSNFTLKIRSTKLEDSAMYFCARQGGKAYNEQFFGPGTRLTVL.

This clonotype has just a few counts. The J gene is TRBJ2-2, the V gene TRBV7-2; D not certain. CDR3 length: 15 residues. CDR1 is SGHTA and CDR2 is FQGNSA in the germline V gene. The germline V and J ends were trimmed by 2 bases and 3 bases, with 10 bases remaining between them. CDR3: CASSLPRFYTGELFF. The CDR3 DNA is TGTGCCAGCAGCTTACCCAGGTTTTACACCGGGGAGCTGTTTTTT.

The gene calls are TRBV11-2 and TRBJ1-5; D is perhaps TRBD1 (5 bases). The CDR3 is 15 residues long. Germline V gene lookup returns CDR1 SGHAT and CDR2 FQNNGV. Trimming pared 0 bases from V and 4 bases from J, leaving 10 bases between. The CDR3 bases are TGTGCCAGCAGCTTAGAGGGGGACCCTAATCAGCCCCAGCATTTT. This encodes CASSLEGDPNQPQHF. Complete variable domain (other parts from reference TRBV11-2 and TRBJ1-5): EAGVAQSPRYKIIEKRQSVAFWCNPISGHATLYWYQQILGQGPKLLIQFQNNGVVDDSQLPKDRFSAERLKGVDSTLKIQPAKLEDSAVYLCASSLEGDPNQPQHFGDGTRLSIL.